Shown below are 4 T cell receptor beta chains from a single sample sequenced in a study of cytomegalovirus exposure and HLA in healthy donors. The PCR had 60 Vbeta and 13 Jbeta primers. Only in-frame clones appear in the TCRdb table, and some are missing; sequencing was by immunoSEQ multiplex PCR. The sample holds some 130,000 clones; 70% to 80% are singletons and the top ten take roughly 3%. Sample: PBMCs. The receptor source for this set is an older woman in good health and CMV-seropositive.

V and J are TRBV7-8 and TRBJ2-1; a weak D match, TRBD1 (5 bases). This CDR3 is 17 amino acids long. Germline lookup yields CDR1 SGHVS and CDR2 FQNEAQ. Trimming left V 4 bases short and J 1 base short, with 17 bases between. The CDR3: CASSSLGTGRSYNEQFF. CDR3 DNA: TGTGCCAGCAGCTCCCTAGGTACAGGTCGGTCCTACAATGAGCAGTTCTTC.

The J gene is TRBJ1-2, the V gene TRBV5-1; 9 bases match TRBD1. CDR1 and CDR2 (germline): SGHRS, YFSETQ. With 0 bases clipped from V and 7 bases from J, the junction kept 4 bases outside the gene matches. The CDR3 is 14 amino acids. For the CDR3, the DNA is TGCGCCAGCAGCTTGGAAACGACAGGGGGTGGCTACACCTTC. Translation gives CASSLETTGGGYTF.

The CDR3 sequence is CASSQDNLRTGSNYGYTF. DNA of the CDR3: TGCGCCAGCAGCCAAGATAACTTAAGGACAGGGTCTAACTATGGCTACACCTTC. The chain carries TRBV4-1 and TRBJ1-2; the match to TRBD1 covers 8 bases. The CDR3 is made up of 18 amino acids. Germline V gene lookup returns CDR1 MGHRA and CDR2 YSYEKL. The trim removed 0 bases at V and 0 bases at J, leaving 9 bases unmatched.

The chain employs TRBV5-1 and TRBJ2-5; 13 bases align to TRBD2. The CDR3 sequence is 15 residues long. The germline V gene has CDR1 SGHRS and CDR2 YFSETQ. Trimming removed 3 bases from V and 5 bases from J; junction bases left unmatched: 4. In DNA form, the CDR3 reads TGCGCCAGCAGCTCGACTAGCGGGGGGCTGGAGACCCAGTACTTC. Its protein product is CASSSTSGGLETQYF.